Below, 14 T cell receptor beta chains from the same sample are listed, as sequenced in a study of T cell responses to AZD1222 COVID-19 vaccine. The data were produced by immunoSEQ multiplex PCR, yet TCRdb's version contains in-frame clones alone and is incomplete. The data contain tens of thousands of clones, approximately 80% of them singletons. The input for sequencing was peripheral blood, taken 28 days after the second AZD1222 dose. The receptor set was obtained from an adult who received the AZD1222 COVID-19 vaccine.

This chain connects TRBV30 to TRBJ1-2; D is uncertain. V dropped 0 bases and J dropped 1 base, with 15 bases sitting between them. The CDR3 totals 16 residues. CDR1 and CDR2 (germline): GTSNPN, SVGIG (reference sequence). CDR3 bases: TGTGCCTGGAGTGTACTCCGACAAGCTATTAACTATGGCTACACCTTC. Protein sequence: CAWSVLRQAINYGYTF. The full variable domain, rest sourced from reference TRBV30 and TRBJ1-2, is SQTIHQWPATLVQPVGSPLSLECTVEGTSNPNLYWYRQAAGRGLQLLFYSVGIGQISSEVPQNLSASRPQDRQFILSSKKLLLSDSGFYLCAWSVLRQAINYGYTFGSGTRLTVV.

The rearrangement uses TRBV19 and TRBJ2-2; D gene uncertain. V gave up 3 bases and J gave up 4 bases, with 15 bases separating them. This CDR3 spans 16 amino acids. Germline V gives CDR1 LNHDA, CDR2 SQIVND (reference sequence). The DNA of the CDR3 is TGTGCCAGTAGTATCCTAGGGCCACCGGCCACCGGGGAGCTGTTTTTT. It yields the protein CASSILGPPATGELFF.

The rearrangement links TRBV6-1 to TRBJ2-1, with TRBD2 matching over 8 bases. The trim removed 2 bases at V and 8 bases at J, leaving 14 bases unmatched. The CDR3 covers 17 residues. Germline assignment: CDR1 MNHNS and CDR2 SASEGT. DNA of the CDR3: TGTGCCAGCAGTGAATATTTGACTAGCGCGGGATCTCATGAGCAGTTCTTC. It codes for CASSEYLTSAGSHEQFF.

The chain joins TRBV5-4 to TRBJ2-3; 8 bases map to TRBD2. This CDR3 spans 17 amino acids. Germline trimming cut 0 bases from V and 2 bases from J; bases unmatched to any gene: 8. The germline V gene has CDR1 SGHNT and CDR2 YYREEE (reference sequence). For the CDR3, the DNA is TGTGCCAGCAGCTTGGAGGGGCGGGGGGTTTACACAGATACGCAGTATTTT. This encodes CASSLEGRGVYTDTQYF. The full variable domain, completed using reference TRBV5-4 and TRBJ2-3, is ETGVTQSPTHLIKTRGQQVTLRCSSQSGHNTVSWYQQALGQGPQFIFQYYREEENGRGNFPPRFSGLQFPNYSSELNVNALELDDSALYLCASSLEGRGVYTDTQYFGPGTRLTVL.

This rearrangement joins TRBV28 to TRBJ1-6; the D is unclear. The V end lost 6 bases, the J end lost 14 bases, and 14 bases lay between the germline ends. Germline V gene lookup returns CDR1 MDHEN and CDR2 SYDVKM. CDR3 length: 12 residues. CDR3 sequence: CASRELPESLHF. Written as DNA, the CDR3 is TGTGCCAGCAGGGAGTTGCCGGAGTCCCTCCACTTT.

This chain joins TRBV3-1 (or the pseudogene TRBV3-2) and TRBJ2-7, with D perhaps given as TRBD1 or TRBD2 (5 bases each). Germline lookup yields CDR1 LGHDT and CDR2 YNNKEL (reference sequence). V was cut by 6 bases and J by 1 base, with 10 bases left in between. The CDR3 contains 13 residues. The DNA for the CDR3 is TGTGCCAGCAGGGGGACGGTATCCTACGAGCAGTACTTC. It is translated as CASRGTVSYEQYF.

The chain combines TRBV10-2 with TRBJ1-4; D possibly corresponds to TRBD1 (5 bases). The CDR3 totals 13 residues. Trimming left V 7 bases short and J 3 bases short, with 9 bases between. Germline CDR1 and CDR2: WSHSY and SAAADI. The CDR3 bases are TGCGCCAGCACACCAGGGTCTAATGAAAAACTGTTTTTT. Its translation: CASTPGSNEKLFF.

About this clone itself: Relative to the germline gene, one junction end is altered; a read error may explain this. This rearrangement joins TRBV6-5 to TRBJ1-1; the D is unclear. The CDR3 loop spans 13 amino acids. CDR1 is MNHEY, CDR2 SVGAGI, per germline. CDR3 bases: TGTGCCAGCAGTTACCGGCAGAACTCTGAAGCTTTCTTT. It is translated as CASSYRQNSEAFF.

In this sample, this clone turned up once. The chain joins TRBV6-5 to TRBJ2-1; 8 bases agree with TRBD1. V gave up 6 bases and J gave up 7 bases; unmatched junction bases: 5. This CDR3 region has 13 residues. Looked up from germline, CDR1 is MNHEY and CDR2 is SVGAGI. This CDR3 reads CASRPGGGNEQFF. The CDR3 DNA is TGTGCCAGCAGACCAGGGGGCGGGAATGAGCAGTTCTTC.

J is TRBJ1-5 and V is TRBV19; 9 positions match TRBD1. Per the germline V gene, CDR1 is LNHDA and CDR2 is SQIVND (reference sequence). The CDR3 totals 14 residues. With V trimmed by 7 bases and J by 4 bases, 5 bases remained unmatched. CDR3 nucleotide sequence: TGTGCCAGTAAAAGGGACAGGGTAAATCAGCCCCAGCATTTT. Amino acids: CASKRDRVNQPQHF.

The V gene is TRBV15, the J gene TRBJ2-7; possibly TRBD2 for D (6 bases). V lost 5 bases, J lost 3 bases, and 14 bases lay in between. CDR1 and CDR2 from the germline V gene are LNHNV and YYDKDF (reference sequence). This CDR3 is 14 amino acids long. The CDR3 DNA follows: TGTGCCACCAGCCTTTTTGGGGGGAACTACGAGCAGTACTTC. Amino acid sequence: CATSLFGGNYEQYF.

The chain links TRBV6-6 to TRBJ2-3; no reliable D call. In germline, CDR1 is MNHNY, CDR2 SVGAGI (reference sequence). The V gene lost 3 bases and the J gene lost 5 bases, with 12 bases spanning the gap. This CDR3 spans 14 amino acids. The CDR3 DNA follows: TGTGCCAGCAGTTATAGCCTATGGGTAGATACGCAGTATTTT. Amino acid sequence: CASSYSLWVDTQYF.

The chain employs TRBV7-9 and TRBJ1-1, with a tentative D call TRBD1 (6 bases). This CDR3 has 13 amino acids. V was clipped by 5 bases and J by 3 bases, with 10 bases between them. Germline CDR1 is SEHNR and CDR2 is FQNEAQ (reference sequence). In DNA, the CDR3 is TGTGCCAGCAGCCCCGAGGGGGACACTGAAGCTTTCTTT. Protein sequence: CASSPEGDTEAFF.

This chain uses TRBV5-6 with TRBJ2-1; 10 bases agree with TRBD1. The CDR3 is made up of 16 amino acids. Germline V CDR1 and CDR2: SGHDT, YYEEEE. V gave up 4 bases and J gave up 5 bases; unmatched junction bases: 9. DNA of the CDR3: TGTGCCAGCAGCAATCTCGCCGGGACAGGGGACAATGAGCAGTTCTTC. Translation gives CASSNLAGTGDNEQFF. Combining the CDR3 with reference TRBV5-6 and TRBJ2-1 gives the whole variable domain DAGVTQSPTHLIKTRGQQVTLRCSPKSGHDTVSWYQQALGQGPQFIFQYYEEEERQRGNFPDRFSGHQFPNYSSELNVNALLLGDSALYLCASSNLAGTGDNEQFFGPGTRLTVL.